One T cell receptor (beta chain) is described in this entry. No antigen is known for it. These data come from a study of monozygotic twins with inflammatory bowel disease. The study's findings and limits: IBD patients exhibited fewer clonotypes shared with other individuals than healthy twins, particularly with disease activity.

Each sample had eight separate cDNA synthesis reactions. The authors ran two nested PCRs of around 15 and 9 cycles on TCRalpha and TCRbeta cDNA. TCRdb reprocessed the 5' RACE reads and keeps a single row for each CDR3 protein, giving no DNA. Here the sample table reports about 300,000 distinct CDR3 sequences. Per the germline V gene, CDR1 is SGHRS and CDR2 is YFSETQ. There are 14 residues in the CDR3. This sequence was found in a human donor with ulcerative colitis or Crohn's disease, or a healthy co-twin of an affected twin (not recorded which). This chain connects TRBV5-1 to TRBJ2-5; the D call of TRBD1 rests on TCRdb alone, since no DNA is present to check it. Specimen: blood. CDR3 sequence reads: CASHPGTVQETQYF.